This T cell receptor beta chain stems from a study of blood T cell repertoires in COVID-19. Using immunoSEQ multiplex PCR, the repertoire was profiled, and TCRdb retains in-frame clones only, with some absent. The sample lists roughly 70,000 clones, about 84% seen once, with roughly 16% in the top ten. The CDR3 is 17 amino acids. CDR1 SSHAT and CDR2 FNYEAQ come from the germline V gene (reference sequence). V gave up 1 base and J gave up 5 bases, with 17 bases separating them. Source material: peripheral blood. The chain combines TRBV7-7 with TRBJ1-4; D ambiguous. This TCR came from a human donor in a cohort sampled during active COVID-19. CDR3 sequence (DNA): TGTGCCAGCAGCTTAGTCGGCCGGCCTAGCCCGAATGAAAAACTGTTTTTT. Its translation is CASSLVGRPSPNEKLFF.